This TCR beta chain originates from a study of cytomegalovirus exposure and HLA in healthy donors. Study-wide context: In a previous analysis, approximately 110 million unique TCR beta sequences were found from approximately 180 million T cells. Findings and limits, study-wide: Analyzed later, most CMV-associated TCR beta chains appeared HLA-restricted.

V lost 6 bases and J 9 bases, leaving 18 bases between the germline ends. The V gene's germline CDR1 is MNHEY and CDR2 SMNVEV (reference sequence). This CDR3 spans 15 amino acids. Primers for the PCR totalled 60 Vbeta and 13 Jbeta. Measured with immunoSEQ multiplex PCR; TCRdb has only the in-frame clones, and not every one. The sample carries around 170,000 clones, 80% recorded once. About this clone itself: Its target is unknown.

The sequenced sample consisted of PBMCs. This TCR came from a woman in her 30s in good health and CMV-seronegative. The chain is built from TRBV27 and TRBJ1-6; D gene uncertain. This CDR3 is CASSSASGVGSPLHF. CDR3 in DNA: TGTGCCAGCAGCTCCGCCAGCGGGGTCGGTTCACCCCTCCACTTT.